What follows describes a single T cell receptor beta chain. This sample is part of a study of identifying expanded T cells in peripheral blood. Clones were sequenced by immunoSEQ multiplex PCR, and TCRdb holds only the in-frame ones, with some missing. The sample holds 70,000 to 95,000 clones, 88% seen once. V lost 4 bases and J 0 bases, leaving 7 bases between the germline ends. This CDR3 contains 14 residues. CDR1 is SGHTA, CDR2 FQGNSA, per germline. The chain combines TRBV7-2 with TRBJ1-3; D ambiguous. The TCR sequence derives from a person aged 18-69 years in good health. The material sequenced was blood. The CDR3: CASSYTSSGNTIYF. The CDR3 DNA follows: TGTGCCAGCAGCTACACGAGCTCTGGAAACACCATATATTTT.